The 8 T cell receptor beta chains presented below share a single source sample, sequenced in a study of blood T cells in healthy people across ages. A J-beta primer mix and a sample-barcoded 5' primer were used in a second PCR of roughly 7 to 12 cycles. TCRdb reprocessed the 5' RACE reads with MiXCR, giving one entry per CDR3 protein. The sample lists 1.5 million to 2 million distinct CDR3 sequences; just under 50% were seen once. Source material: blood. The receptor source for this set is a woman aged 40-49 years in good health.

The rearrangement links TRBV12-3 or TRBV12-4 to TRBJ2-2; D gene unclear. The CDR3 has 12 residues. Trimming took 5 bases from V and 5 from J, leaving 6 bases between them. This CDR3 is CASSAGTGELFF. The CDR3 DNA reads as TGTGCCAGCAGTGCCGGGACCGGGGAGCTGTTTTTT.

J is TRBJ2-3 and V is TRBV6-5; D perhaps matches TRBD2 (6 bases). The germline gives CDR1 MNHEY, CDR2 SVGAGI. Trimming cost V 2 bases and J 0 bases, with 12 bases left between them. CDR3 length: 16 residues. CDR3 loop: CASSYRGSTSTDTQYF. The CDR3 DNA follows: TGTGCCAGCAGTTACCGGGGGAGTACTAGCACAGATACGCAGTATTTT.

The gene calls are TRBV28 and TRBJ2-7; D might be TRBD1 (6 bases). The closer fit of TRBJ2-5 to the DNA end suggests the J call may be wrong. The CDR3 loop spans 13 amino acids. Germline values: CDR1 MDHEN, CDR2 SYDVKM. The chain's CDR3 is CASSSTGIKTQYF. In nucleotides, the CDR3 is TGTGCCAGCAGTAGTACAGGGATTAAGACCCAGTACTTC.

V gene TRBV6-2 or TRBV6-3 combines with J gene TRBJ2-5; 10 nucleotides align to TRBD2. Germline V CDR1 and CDR2: MNHEY, SVGEGT. V shed 6 bases, J shed 5 bases, and the junction held 9 bases outside the gene matches. The CDR3 has 15 residues. The CDR3 coding sequence is TGTGCCAGCAGGCCCATAGCGGGGGGTCGGGAGACCCAGTACTTC. Translation gives CASRPIAGGRETQYF.

To note about this clonotype: Since a much larger clone is just one base distant, this may be a read error. The rearrangement uses TRBV7-2 and TRBJ1-6; D is undetermined. From germline, CDR1 is SGHTA and CDR2 FQGNSA. Trimming left V 0 bases short and J 8 bases short, with 5 bases between. This CDR3 region has 13 residues. CDR3 residues: CASSLAKDSPLHF. Here the CDR3 DNA reads TGTGCCAGCAGCTTAGCGAAGGATTCACCCCTCCACTTT. Looking up the rest from reference TRBV7-2 and TRBJ1-6 gives the full variable domain: GAGVSQSPSNKVTEKGKDVELRCDPISGHTALYWYRQSLGQGLEFLIYFQGNSAPDKSGLPSDRFSAERTGGSVSTLTIQRTQQEDSAVYLCASSLAKDSPLHFGNGTRLTVT.

J is TRBJ2-3 and V is TRBV20-1, with 7 bases identical to TRBD1. From germline, CDR1 is DFQATT and CDR2 SNEGSKA (reference sequence). J gave up 0 bases and V 6 bases, and 9 bases lay outside the gene matches. CDR3 length: 15 amino acids. The CDR3 loop reads CSATPGGPSTDTQYF. CDR3 nucleotide sequence: TGCAGTGCCACCCCAGGGGGACCGAGCACAGATACGCAGTATTTT.

The chain carries TRBV24-1 and TRBJ2-5; D might be TRBD2 (6 bases). There are 13 residues in the CDR3. V lost 2 bases and J 5 bases, leaving 8 bases between the germline ends. The germline V gene has CDR1 KGHDR and CDR2 SFDVKD. The chain's CDR3 is CATSDSSDETQYF. The DNA of the CDR3 is TGTGCCACCAGTGATTCTAGCGACGAGACCCAGTACTTC.

The chain recombines TRBV6-5 with TRBJ2-2; D may be TRBD1 (6 bases). CDR1 and CDR2 (germline): MNHEY, SVGAGI. Trimming pared 6 bases from V and 6 bases from J, leaving 11 bases between. CDR3 length: 13 amino acids. The CDR3 region is CASRTQGAGELFF. CDR3 DNA: TGTGCCAGCAGGACACAGGGAGCCGGGGAGCTGTTTTTT.